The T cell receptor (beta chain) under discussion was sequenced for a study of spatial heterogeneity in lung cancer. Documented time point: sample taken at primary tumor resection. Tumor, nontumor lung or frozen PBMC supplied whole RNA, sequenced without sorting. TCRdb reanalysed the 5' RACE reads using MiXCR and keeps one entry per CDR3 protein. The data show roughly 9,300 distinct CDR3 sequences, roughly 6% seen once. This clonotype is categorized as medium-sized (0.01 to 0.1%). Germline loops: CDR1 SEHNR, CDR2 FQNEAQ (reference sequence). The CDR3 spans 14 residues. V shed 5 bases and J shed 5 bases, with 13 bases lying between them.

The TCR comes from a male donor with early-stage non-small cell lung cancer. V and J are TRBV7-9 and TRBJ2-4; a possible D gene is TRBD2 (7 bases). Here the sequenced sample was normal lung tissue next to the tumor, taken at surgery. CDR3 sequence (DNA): TGTGCCAGCAGCCGCGCGGGGGCAGAAAACATTCAGTACTTC. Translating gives CASSRAGAENIQYF.